The clone carrying this T cell receptor beta chain turned up a few times. Germline loops: CDR1 DFQATT, CDR2 SNEGSKA (reference sequence). V lost 0 bases and J 6 bases, leaving 8 bases between the germline ends. The CDR3 consists of 13 residues. This entry belongs to a study of early T cells in non-severe SARS-CoV-2 infection. Each CDR3 protein is one row after TCRdb ran MiXCR on the 5' RACE reads. The repertoire holds fewer than 80,000 distinct CDR3 sequences, more than 3.5% seen once, with roughly 3.6% in the top ten. The rearrangement links TRBV20-1 to TRBJ2-2; D is perhaps TRBD1 (6 bases). The sample in question was whole blood, obtained at baseline. The TCR sequence derives from an adult who was a healthcare worker with PCR-confirmed SARS-CoV-2 infection or an uninfected control (not recorded which). The donor label of this sample is uncertain. CDR3 amino acids: CSARDAGAGELFF. The CDR3 DNA reads TGCAGTGCTAGAGATGCAGGGGCCGGGGAGCTGTTTTTT.